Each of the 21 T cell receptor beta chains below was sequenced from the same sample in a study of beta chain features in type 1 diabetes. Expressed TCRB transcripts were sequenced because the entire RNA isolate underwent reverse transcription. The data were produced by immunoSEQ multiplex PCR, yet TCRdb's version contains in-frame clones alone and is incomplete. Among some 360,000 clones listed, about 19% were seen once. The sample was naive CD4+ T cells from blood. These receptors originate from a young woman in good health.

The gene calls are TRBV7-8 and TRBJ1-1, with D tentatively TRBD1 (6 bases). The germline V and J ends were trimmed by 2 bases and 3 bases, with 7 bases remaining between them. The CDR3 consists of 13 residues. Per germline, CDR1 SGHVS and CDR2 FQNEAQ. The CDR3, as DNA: TGTGCCAGCAGCTTAAACAGGGACACTGAAGCTTTCTTT. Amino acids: CASSLNRDTEAFF.

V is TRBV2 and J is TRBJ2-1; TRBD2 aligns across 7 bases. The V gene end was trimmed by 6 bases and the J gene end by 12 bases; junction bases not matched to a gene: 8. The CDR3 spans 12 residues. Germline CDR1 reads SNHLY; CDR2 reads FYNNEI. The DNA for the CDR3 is TGTGCCAGCAGGGGGGGAGGGGAGGGGCAGTTCTTC. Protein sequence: CASRGGGEGQFF.

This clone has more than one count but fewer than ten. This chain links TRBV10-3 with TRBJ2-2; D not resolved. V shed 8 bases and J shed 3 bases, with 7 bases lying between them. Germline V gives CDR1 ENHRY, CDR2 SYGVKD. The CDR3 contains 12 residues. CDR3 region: CAIGPYTGELFF. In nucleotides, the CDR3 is TGTGCCATCGGCCCGTACACCGGGGAGCTGTTTTTT.

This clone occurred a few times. The CDR3 loop reads CASSFTVKRNREIAVSYEQYF. The CDR3 DNA follows: TGTGCCAGCAGTTTTACCGTGAAAAGAAACCGGGAAATAGCGGTATCCTACGAGCAGTACTTC. This sequence joins TRBV27 and TRBJ2-7, with a possible D match to TRBD2 (6 bases). CDR1 is MNHEY, CDR2 SMNVEV, per germline (reference sequence). The ends were cut back, 3 bases at V and 1 base at J, with 31 bases in the middle. This CDR3 comprises 21 residues.

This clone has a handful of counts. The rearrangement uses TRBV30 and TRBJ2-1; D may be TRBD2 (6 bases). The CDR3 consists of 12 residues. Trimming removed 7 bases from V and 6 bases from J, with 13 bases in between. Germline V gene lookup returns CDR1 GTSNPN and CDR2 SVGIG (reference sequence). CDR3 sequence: CAYQDGGNEQFF. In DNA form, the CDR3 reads TGTGCCTATCAGGACGGGGGCAATGAGCAGTTCTTC.

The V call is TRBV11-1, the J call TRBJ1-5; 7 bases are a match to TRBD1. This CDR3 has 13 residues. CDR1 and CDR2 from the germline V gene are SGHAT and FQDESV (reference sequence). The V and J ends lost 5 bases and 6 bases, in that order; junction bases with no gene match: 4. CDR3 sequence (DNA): TGTGCCAGCAGCGACAGGGCCGGTCAGCCCCAGCATTTT. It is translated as CASSDRAGQPQHF.

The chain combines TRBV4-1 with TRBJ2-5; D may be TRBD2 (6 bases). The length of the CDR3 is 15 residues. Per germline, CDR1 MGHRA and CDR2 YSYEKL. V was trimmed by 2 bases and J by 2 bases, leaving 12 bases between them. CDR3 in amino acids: CASSQLGLPQETQYF. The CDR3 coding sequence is TGCGCCAGCAGCCAACTGGGACTTCCACAAGAGACCCAGTACTTC.

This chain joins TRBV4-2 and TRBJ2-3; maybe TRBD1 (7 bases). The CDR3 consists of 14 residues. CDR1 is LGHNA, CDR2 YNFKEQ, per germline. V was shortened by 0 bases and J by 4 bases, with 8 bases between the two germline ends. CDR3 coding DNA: TGTGCCAGCAGCCAAGACAGGGGGGCAGATACGCAGTATTTT. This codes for CASSQDRGADTQYF.

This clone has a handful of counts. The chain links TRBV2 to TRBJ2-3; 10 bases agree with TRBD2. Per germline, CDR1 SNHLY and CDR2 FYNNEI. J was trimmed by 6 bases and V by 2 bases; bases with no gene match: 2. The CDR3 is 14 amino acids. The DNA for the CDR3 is TGTGCCAGCAGTGAATGGACTAGCGGCGATACGCAGTATTTT. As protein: CASSEWTSGDTQYF.

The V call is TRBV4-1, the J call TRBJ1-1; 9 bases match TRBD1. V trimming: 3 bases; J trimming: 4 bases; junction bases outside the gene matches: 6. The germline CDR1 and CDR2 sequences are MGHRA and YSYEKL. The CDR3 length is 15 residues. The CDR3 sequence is CASSHPGQGGTEAFF. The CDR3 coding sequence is TGCGCCAGCAGCCACCCGGGACAGGGAGGCACTGAAGCTTTCTTT.

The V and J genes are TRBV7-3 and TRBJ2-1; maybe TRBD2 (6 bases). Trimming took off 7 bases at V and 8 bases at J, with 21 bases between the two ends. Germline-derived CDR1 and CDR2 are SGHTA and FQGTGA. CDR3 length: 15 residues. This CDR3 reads CASTLTGDSVDEQFF. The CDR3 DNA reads TGTGCCAGCACTCTTACGGGGGACTCGGTAGATGAGCAGTTCTTC.

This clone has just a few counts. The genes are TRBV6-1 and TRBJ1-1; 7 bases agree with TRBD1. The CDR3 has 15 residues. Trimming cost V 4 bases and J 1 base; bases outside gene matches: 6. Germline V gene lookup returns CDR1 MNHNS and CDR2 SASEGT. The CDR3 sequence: CASSVPGGRNTEAFF. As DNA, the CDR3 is TGTGCCAGCAGTGTTCCAGGGGGACGGAACACTGAAGCTTTCTTT.

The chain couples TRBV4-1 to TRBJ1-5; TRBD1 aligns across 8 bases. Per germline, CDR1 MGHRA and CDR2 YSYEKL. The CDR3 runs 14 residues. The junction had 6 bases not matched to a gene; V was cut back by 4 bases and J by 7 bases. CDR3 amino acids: CASSRTGREQPQHF. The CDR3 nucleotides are TGCGCCAGCAGCCGGACAGGGAGGGAGCAGCCCCAGCATTTT.

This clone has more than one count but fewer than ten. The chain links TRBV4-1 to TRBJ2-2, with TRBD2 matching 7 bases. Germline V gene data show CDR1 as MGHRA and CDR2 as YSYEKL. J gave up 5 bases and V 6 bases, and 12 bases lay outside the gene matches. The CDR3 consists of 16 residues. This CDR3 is CASRGSSGPLTGELFF. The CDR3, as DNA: TGCGCCAGCAGGGGAAGTAGCGGGCCATTGACCGGGGAGCTGTTTTTT.

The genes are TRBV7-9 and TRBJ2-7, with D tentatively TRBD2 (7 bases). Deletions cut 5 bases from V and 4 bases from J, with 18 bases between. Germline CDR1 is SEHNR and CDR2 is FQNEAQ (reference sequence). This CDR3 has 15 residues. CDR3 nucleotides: TGTGCCAGCAGCCCCTACTCGGGGGGCGCGTACGAGCAGTACTTC. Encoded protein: CASSPYSGGAYEQYF.

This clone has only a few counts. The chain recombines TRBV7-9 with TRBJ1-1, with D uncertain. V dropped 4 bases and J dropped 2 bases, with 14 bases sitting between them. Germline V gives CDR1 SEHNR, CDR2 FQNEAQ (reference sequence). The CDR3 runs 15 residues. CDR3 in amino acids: CASSSFDTLNTEAFF. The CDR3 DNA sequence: TGTGCCAGCAGCTCTTTCGACACCCTTAACACTGAAGCTTTCTTT.

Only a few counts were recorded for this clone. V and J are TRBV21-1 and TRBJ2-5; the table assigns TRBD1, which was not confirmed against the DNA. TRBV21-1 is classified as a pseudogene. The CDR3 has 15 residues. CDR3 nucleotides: TGTGCCAGCAGCACGACAGGGAAAAACCAAGAGACCCAGTACTTC. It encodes CASSTTGKNQETQYF.

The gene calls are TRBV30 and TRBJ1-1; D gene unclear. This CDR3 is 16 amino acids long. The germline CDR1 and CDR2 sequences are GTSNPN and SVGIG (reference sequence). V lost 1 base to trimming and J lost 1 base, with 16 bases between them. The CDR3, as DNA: TGTGCCTGGAGTGGACACCTCAGTTTTTGGAACACTGAAGCTTTCTTT. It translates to CAWSGHLSFWNTEAFF.

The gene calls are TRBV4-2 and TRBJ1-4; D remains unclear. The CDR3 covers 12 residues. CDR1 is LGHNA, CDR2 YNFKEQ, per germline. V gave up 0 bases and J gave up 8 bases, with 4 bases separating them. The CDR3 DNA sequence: TGTGCCAGCAGCCAAGATGAGGAAAAACTGTTTTTT. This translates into CASSQDEEKLFF.

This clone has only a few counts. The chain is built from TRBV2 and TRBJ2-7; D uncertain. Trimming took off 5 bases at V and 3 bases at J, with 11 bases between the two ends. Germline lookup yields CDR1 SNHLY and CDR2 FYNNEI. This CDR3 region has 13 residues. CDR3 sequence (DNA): TGTGCCAGCAGTAGAGATACAGTCTACGAGCAGTACTTC. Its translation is CASSRDTVYEQYF.

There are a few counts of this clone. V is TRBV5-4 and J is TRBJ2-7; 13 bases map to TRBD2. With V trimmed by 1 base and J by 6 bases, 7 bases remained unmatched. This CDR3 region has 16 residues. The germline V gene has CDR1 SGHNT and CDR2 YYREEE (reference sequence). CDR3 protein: CASSLWGLAGISEQYF. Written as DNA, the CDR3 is TGTGCCAGCAGCTTGTGGGGACTAGCGGGGATAAGCGAGCAGTACTTC.